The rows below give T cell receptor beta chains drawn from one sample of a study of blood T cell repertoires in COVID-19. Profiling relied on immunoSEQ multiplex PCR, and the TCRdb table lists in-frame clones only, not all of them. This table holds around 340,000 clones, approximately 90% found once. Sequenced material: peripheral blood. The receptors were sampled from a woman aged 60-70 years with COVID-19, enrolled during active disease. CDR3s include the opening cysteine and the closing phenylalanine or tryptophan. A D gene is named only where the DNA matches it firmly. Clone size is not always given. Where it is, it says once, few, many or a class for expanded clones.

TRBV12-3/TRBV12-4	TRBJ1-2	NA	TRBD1	TGTGCCAGCAGCCCCAGGGGGAACTATGGCTACACCTTC	CASSPRGNYGYTF
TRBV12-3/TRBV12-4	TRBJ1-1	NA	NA	TGTGCCAGCAGTTTACAGGGCACTGAAGCTTTCTTT	CASSLQGTEAFF
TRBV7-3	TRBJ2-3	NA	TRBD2	TGTGCCAGCAGCGACGGACTAGCTAGCACAGATACGCAGTATTTT	CASSDGLASTDTQYF
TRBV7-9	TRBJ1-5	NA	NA	TGTGCCAGCAGCTTAGCACAGTCTTCTTCCCAGCATTTT	CASSLAQSSSQHF
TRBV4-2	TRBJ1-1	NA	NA	TGTGCCAGCGGGTCCATGGGGAGCACTGAAGCTTTCTTT	CASGSMGSTEAFF
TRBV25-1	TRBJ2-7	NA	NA	TGTGCCAGCAGTGAAGGAGGGACCCCGACGGCCTACGAGCAGTACTTC	CASSEGGTPTAYEQYF
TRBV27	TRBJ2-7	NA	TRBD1	TGTGCCAGCCAACCACGGACAGGTTACGAGCAGTACTTC	CASQPRTGYEQYF
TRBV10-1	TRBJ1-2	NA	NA	TGCGCCAGCCTCGCCGCGGGGAGTGGCTACACCTTC	CASLAAGSGYTF
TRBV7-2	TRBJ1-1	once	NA	TGTGCCAGCAGCTTAGCCCGGGGGACCACTGAAGCTTTCTTT	CASSLARGTTEAFF
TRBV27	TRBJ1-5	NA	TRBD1	TGTGCCAGCAGTTTATCCAGGGGGGCTAATCAGCCCCAGCATTTT	CASSLSRGANQPQHF
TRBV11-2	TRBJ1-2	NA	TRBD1	TGTGCCAGCAGCCACTATACAGGGGAATATGGCTACACCTTC	CASSHYTGEYGYTF
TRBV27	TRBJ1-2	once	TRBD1	TGTGCCAGCAGTTCCGGCCGGACAGGGGGTAACTATGGCTACACCTTC	CASSSGRTGGNYGYTF
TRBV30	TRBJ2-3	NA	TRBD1	TGTGCCTGGACCGGGACAGGGCCAGATACGCAGTATTTT	CAWTGTGPDTQYF
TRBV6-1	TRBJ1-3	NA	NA	TGTGCCAGCAGTGCCCTAGGACGGGAAAGCTCTGGAAACACCATATATTTT	CASSALGRESSGNTIYF
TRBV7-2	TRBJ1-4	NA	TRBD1	TGTGCCAGCACCCCGGGACAGGCAAATGAAAAACTGTTTTTT	CASTPGQANEKLFF
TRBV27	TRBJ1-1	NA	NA	TGTGCCAGCAGCCCTCTACAGGGTGTGGGCACTGAAGCTTTCTTT	CASSPLQGVGTEAFF
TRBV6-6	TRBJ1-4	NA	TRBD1	TGTGCCAGCAGTTACTCGACAGGGCAAAAACTGTTTTTT	CASSYSTGQKLFF
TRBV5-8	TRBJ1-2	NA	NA	TGTGCCAGCAGCCGAGGTAGGGGTGTCTATGGCTACACCTTC	CASSRGRGVYGYTF
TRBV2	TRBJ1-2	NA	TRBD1	TGTGCCAGCAGGAGGACAGGGCTGGGAGGCTACACCTTC	CASRRTGLGGYTF
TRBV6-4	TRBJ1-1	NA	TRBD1	TGTGCCAGCAGTAGGACAGGGAGCACTGAAGCTTTCTTT	CASSRTGSTEAFF
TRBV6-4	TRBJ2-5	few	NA	TGTGCCAGCAGTGACTCATTGAGAAGAACGGTAACCAAAGAGACCCAGTACTTC	CASSDSLRRTVTKETQYF
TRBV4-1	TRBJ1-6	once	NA	TGCGCCAGCAGCCAAGACCAGGGTAATGCCTATAATTCACCCCTCCACTTT	CASSQDQGNAYNSPLHF
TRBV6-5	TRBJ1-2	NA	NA	TGTGCCAGCATTTATATTCGGGACTCATGGGATGGCTACACCTTC	CASIYIRDSWDGYTF
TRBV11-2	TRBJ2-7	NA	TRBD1	TGTGCCAGCTCCAACCGGGACAGGGTTATCTACGAGCAGTACTTC	CASSNRDRVIYEQYF
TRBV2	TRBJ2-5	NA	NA	TGTGCCAGCAGGAACGAGGGTCGGCAAGAGACCCAGTACTTC	CASRNEGRQETQYF
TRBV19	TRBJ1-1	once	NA	TGTGCCAGTAGTGAGCGGCAGAACACTGAAGCTTTCTTT	CASSERQNTEAFF
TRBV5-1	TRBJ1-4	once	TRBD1	TGCGCCAGCAGCCCGGACAGGGGGCTCTCTAATGAAAAACTGTTTTTT	CASSPDRGLSNEKLFF
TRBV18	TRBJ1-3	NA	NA	TGTGCCAGCTCACCCGCGGCCTCCTCTGGAAACACCATATATTTT	CASSPAASSGNTIYF
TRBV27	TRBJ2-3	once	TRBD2	TGTGCCAGCAGTTTATCCCGACTAGCGGGGACCACAGATACGCAGTATTTT	CASSLSRLAGTTDTQYF
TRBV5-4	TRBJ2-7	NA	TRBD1	TGTGCCAGCAGCTTGGGGGGGACAGCGAGCTACGAGCAGTACTTC	CASSLGGTASYEQYF
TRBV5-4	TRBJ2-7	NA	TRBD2	TGTGCCAGCAGCCCAAAGCGGGGGCGGGACGAGCAGTACTTC	CASSPKRGRDEQYF
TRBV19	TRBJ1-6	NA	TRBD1	TGTGCCAGTAGCCCTACTCGACAGGGTATTTCTGGGTCACCCCTCCACTTT	CASSPTRQGISGSPLHF
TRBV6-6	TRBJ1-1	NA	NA	TGTGCCAGCAGTTATTCCACAGGGAACACTGAAGCTTTCTTT	CASSYSTGNTEAFF
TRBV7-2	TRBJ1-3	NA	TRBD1	TGTGCCAGCAGCTACTTTACAGGGGTTTATGGAAACACCATATATTTT	CASSYFTGVYGNTIYF
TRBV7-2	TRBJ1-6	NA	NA	TGTGCCAGCAGCTTCGGGGGTGGCTATAATTCACCCCTCCACTTT	CASSFGGGYNSPLHF
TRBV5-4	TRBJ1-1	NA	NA	TGTGCCAGCAGCTCGGGATTTGGGGGGGGTGCTTTCTTT	CASSSGFGGGAFF
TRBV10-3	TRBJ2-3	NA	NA	TGTGCCATCAGTGAGTCCTCCGGGGTAGATACGCAGTATTTT	CAISESSGVDTQYF
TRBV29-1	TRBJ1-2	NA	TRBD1	TGCAGCGTTGGACAGGGGGCTAGGTATGGCTACACCTTC	CSVGQGARYGYTF
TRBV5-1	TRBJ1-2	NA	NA	TGCGCCAGCAGATTCCGGGTCAGCTATGGCTACACCTTC	CASRFRVSYGYTF
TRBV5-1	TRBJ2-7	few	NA	TGCGCCAGCAGCTTGAACCAGGGGCCCTCCTACGAGCAGTACTTC	CASSLNQGPSYEQYF
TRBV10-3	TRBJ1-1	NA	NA	TGTGCCATCAGTGATCGGAGCGGAGGGTATTGGCCTGAAGCTTTCTTT	CAISDRSGGYWPEAFF
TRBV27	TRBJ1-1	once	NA	TGTGCCAGCAGTACCGTGGGTACGGGGGGTGAAGCTTTCTTT	CASSTVGTGGEAFF
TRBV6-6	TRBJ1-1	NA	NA	TGTGCCAGCAGTTACGACAGGATGAACACTGAAGCTTTCTTT	CASSYDRMNTEAFF
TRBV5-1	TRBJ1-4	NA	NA	TGCGCCAGCAGCAAAGGGACAACAACTAATGAAAAACTGTTTTTT	CASSKGTTTNEKLFF
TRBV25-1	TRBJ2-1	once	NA	TGTGCCAGCAGAACACACAATGAGCAGTTCTTC	CASRTHNEQFF